This T cell receptor beta chain is drawn from a study of T-cell memory formation after mild COVID-19. The ends were cut back, 4 bases at V and 11 bases at J, with 15 bases in the middle. Germline assignment: CDR1 SEHNR and CDR2 FQNEAQ (reference sequence). The CDR3 runs to 13 residues. TCRdb re-called the 5' RACE reads with MiXCR, one entry per CDR3 protein. The sample carries fewer than 350,000 distinct CDR3 sequences, 7% to 10% recorded once. This clonotype was recorded many times. V is TRBV7-9 and J is TRBJ1-5, with no clear D. The sample consisted of PBMCs or a T cell subset sorted from them (not recorded which). The source of this sequence is a man younger than 30 who had mild COVID-19 (a few samples of this study predate the infection). Cell type and time point are not known. The CDR3 DNA follows: TGTGCCAGCAGCTCGGGGTGGGAGTTGGCCCAGCATTTT. Protein product: CASSSGWELAQHF.